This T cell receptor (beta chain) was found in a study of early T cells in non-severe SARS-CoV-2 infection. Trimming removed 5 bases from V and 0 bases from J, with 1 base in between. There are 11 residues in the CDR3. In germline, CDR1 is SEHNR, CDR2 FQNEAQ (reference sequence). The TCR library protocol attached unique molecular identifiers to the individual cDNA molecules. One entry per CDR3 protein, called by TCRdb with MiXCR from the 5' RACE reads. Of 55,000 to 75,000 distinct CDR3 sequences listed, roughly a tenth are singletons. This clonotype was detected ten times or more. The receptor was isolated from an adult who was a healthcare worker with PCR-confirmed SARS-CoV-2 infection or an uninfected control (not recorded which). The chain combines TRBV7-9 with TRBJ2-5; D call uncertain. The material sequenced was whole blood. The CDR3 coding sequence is TGTGCCAGCAGCAACCAAGAGACCCAGTACTTC. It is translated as CASSNQETQYF. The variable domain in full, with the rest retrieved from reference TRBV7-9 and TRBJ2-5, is DTGVSQNPRHKITKRGQNVTFRCDPISEHNRLYWYRQTLGQGPEFLTYFQNEAQLEKSRLLSDRFSAERPKGSFSTLEIQRTEQGDSAMYLCASSNQETQYFGPGTRLLVL.